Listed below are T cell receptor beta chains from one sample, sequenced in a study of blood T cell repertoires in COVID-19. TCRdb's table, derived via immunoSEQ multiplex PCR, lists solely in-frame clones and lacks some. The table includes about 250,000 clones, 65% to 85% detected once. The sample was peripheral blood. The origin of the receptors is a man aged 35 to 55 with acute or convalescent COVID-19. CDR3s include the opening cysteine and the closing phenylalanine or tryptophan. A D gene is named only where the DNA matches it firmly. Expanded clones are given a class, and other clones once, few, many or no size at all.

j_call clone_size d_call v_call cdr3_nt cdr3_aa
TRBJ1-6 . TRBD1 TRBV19 TGTGCCAGTAGTATGGGACAGCTTAACTCCTATAATTCACCCCTCCACTTT CASSMGQLNSYNSPLHF
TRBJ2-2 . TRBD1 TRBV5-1 TGCGCCAGCAGCTATTCCGGGACAGAGACCGGGGAGCTGTTTTTT CASSYSGTETGELFF
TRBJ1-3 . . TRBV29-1 TGCAGCGTTGAGAGTACGCCCGGGATCTCTGGAAACACCATATATTTT CSVESTPGISGNTIYF
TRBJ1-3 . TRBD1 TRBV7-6 TGTGCCAGCAGCTTAGGACAGGGGAAAAACACCATATATTTT CASSLGQGKNTIYF
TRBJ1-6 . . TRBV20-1 TGCAGTGCTACTGATATAGAACGGGGGGGGCGATTAAATTCACCCCTCCACTTT CSATDIERGGRLNSPLHF
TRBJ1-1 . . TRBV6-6 TGTGCCAGCAGTTGGCTGGGCGGGGGTGAAGCTTTCTTT CASSWLGGGEAFF
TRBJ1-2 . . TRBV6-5 TGTGCCAGCAGTTACTCACCCGGGTTCGATGGCTACACCTTC CASSYSPGFDGYTF
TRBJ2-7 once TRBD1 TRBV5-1 TGCGCCAGCAGGCCTACCACAGGGGGCGGCGAGCAGTACTTC CASRPTTGGGEQYF
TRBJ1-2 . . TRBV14 TGTGCCAGCAGCCAAGGTACTAACTATGGCTACACCTTC CASSQGTNYGYTF
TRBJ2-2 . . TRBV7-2 TGTGCCAGCAGCTTAGCGCCGGACACCGGGGAGCTGTTTTTT CASSLAPDTGELFF
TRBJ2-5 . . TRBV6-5 TGTGCCAGCAGTTACTCGACAGCCGGGGAGACCCAGTACTTC CASSYSTAGETQYF
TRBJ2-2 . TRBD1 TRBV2 TGTGCCAGCAGTGGTGGGGACAGGGGAGGCACCGGGGAGCTGTTTTTT CASSGGDRGGTGELFF
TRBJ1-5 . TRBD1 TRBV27 TGTGCCAGCAGTTTTAGACAGGGGAGGCAGCCCCAGCATTTT CASSFRQGRQPQHF
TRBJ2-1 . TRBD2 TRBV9 TGTGCCAGCAGCGTCGCAGGGGTGAGCGGGAGCTACAATGAGCAGTTCTTC CASSVAGVSGSYNEQFF
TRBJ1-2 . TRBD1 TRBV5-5 TGTGCCAGCAGCTTGGCCGGGACAGGGGGTTATGGCTACACCTTC CASSLAGTGGYGYTF
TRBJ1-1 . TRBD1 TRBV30 TGTGCCTGCCAGACAGGGGGGAACACTGAAGCTTTCTTT CACQTGGNTEAFF
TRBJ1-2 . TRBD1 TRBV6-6 TGTGCCAGCAGTACGGGACAGGTCCTTAACTATGGCTACACCTTC CASSTGQVLNYGYTF
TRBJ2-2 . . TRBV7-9 TGTGCCAGCAGCTTAGCGATACTCCACACCGGGGAGCTGTTTTTT CASSLAILHTGELFF
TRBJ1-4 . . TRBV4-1 TGCGCCAGCAGCCAACCTCCGAGGGGGGGCAAGGAAAAACTGTTTTTT CASSQPPRGGKEKLFF
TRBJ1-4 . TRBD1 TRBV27 TGTGCCAGCACCACCGGGACAGGGGGTATGCAGGCTAATGAAAAACTGTTTTTT CASTTGTGGMQANEKLFF
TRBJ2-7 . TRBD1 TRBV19 TGTGCCGGCTACAGGGGGCCGAGGCAGTACTTC CAGYRGPRQYF
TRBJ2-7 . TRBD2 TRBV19 TGTGCCAGTAGTATTGGGCCGGGACTAGTGCCCTCCTACGAGCAGTACTTC CASSIGPGLVPSYEQYF
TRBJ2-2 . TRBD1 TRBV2 TGTGCCAGCAGTGATCCCCGTAAGACGAGAGGACAGGGAAGTGTCGGGGAGCTGTTTTTT CASSDPRKTRGQGSVGELFF
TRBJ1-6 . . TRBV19 TGTGCCAGTAGTCGCCGGGAGGGCACCACAAATTCACCCCTCCACTTT CASSRREGTTNSPLHF
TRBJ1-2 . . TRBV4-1 TGCGCCAGCAGCTGGAATGTGGGCACTCCTTCTTCGGGGGGCTACACCTTC CASSWNVGTPSSGGYTF
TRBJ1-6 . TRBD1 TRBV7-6 TGTGCCAGCAGCTCCGGGACAGGGGATGATTCACCCCTCCACTTT CASSSGTGDDSPLHF
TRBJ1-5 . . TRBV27 TGTGCCAGCAGTTTATCGCGGAGCAATCAGCCCCAGCATTTT CASSLSRSNQPQHF
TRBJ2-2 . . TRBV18 TGTGCCAGCTCACCCAAGTCCCTCGGTAACACCGGGGAGCTGTTTTTT CASSPKSLGNTGELFF
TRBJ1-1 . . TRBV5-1 TGCGCCAGCAGCCCCTTTACGACGGGAAAACACACTGAAGCTTTCTTT CASSPFTTGKHTEAFF
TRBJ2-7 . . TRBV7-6 TGTGCCAGCAGCTTAGCCGGGAAGGGGAGGTACGAGCAGTACTTC CASSLAGKGRYEQYF
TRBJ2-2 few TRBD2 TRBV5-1 TGCGCCAGCAGCTTGGATGGTAGCGGGAGACGTGGGGAGCTGTTTTTT CASSLDGSGRRGELFF
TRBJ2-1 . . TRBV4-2 TGTGCCAGCAGCCGGGACTTCTACAATGAGCAGTTCTTC CASSRDFYNEQFF
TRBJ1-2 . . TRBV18 TGTGCCAGCTCACCCTACTTAACTGACCGTGGCGGCTATGGCTACACCTTC CASSPYLTDRGGYGYTF
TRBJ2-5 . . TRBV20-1 TGCAGTGCTACACCCCGGGAGACCCAGTACTTC CSATPRETQYF
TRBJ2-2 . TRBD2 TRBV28 TGTGCCAGCAGTGGGAGCGGGATCTACACCGGGGAGCTGTTTTTT CASSGSGIYTGELFF
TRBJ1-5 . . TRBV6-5 TGTGCCAGCAGTCGGGACTTTCAAGCTAATCAGCCCCAGCATTTT CASSRDFQANQPQHF
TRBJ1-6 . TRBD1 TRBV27 TGTGCCAGCAGCCGAACTAGACAGGGGCGCTATAATTCACCCCTCCACTTT CASSRTRQGRYNSPLHF
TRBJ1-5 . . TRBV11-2 TGTGCCAGCAGCTTAGGACAGGCCCCTAATCAGCCCCAGCATTTT CASSLGQAPNQPQHF
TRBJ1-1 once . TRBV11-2 TGTGCCAGCAGCTCACACAGTGGGAACACTGAAGCTTTCTTT CASSSHSGNTEAFF
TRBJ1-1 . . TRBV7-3 TGTGCCAGCAGCTACAGCCCGAACACTGAAGCTTTCTTT CASSYSPNTEAFF
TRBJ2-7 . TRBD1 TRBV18 TGTGCCAGCTCACCGAGGACAGGGAACCCCGAGCAGTACTTC CASSPRTGNPEQYF
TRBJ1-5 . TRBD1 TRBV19 TGTGCCAGTAGTATCAGGGCAGGGGGCGATCAGCCCCAGCATTTT CASSIRAGGDQPQHF
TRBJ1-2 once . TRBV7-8 TGTGCCAGCAGCCCATTGGTTGGGCAGGGTTATAACTATGGCTACACCTTC CASSPLVGQGYNYGYTF
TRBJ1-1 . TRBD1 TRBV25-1 TGTGCCAGCAGTGAGGACAGGGGGGGGACTGAAGCTTTCTTT CASSEDRGGTEAFF
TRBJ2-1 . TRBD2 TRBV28 TGTGCCAGCAGTTTATCCAGCGGGAATTACAATGAGCAGTTCTTC CASSLSSGNYNEQFF
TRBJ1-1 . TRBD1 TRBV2 TGTGCCAGCAGTTTTACCAGGGGGACTGAAGCTTTCTTT CASSFTRGTEAFF